The present TCR beta chain was sequenced within a study of OX40 agonist ivuxolimab in advanced cancers. Findings and caveats of the study: Antigens targeted by the expanded peripheral T cells were not determined. The average count of expanded clones was higher among CD8+ T cells than among CD4+.

Measured with immunoSEQ multiplex PCR; TCRdb has only the in-frame clones, and not every one. Seen here are 42,000 or so clones, 86% observed once, and the top ten hold just over 20%. To note about this clone: Its target is not known.

This CDR3 contains 18 residues. Trimming took 0 bases from V and 0 from J, leaving 15 bases between them. Germline V gene sequence: CDR1 LGHNA, CDR2 YSLEER. The sample here was CD4+ or CD8+ T cells sorted from blood, taken in a trial of the OX40 agonist ivuxolimab. This rearrangement joins TRBV4-3 to TRBJ1-3, with D uncertain. The source is an adult with an advanced solid tumor such as melanoma, head and neck, liver or kidney cancer. The CDR3 nucleotides are TGCGCCAGCAGCCAAGATAATCCGGGTATAGTCTCTGGAAACACCATATATTTT. Its translation is CASSQDNPGIVSGNTIYF.